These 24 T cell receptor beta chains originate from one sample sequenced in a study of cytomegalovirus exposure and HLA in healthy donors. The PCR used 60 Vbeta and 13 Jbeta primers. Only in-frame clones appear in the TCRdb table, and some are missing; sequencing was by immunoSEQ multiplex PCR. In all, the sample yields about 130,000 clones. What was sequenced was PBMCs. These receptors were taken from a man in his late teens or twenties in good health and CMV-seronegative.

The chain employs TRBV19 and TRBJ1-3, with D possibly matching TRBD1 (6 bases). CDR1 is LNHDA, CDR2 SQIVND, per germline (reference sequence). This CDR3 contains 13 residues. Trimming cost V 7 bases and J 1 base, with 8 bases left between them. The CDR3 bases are TGTGCCAGTACCACAGGGTCTGGAAACACCATATATTTT. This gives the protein CASTTGSGNTIYF.

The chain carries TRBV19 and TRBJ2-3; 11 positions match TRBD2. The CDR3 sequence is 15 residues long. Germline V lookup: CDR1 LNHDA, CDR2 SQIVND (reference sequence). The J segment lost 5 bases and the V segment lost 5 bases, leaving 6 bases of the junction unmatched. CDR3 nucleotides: TGTGCCAGTAGTGTACTAGCGGGAGACGGAGATACGCAGTATTTT. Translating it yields CASSVLAGDGDTQYF.

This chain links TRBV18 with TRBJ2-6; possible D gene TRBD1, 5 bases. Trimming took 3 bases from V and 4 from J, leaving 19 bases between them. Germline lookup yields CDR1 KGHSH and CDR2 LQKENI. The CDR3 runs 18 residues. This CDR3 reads CASSPKTKTVAGANVLTF. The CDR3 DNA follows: TGTGCCAGCTCACCGAAGACGAAGACAGTCGCCGGGGCCAACGTCCTGACTTTC.

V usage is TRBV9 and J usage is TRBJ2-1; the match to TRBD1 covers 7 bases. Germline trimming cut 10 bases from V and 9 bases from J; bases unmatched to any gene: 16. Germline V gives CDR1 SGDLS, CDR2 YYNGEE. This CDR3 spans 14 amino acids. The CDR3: CASSTGTDLFEQFF. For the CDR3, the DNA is TGTGCCTCTAGTACGGGGACAGACCTATTTGAGCAGTTCTTC.

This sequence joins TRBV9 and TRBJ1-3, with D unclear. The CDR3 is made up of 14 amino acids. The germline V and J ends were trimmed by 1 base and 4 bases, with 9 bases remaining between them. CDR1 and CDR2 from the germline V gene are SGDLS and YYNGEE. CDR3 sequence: CASSVSSVGNTIYF. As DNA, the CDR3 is TGTGCCAGCAGCGTAAGCTCGGTGGGAAACACCATATATTTT. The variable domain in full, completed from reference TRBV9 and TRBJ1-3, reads DSGVTQTPKHLITATGQRVTLRCSPRSGDLSVYWYQQSLDQGLQFLIQYYNGEERAKGNILERFSAQQFPDLHSELNLSSLELGDSALYFCASSVSSVGNTIYFGEGSWLTVV.

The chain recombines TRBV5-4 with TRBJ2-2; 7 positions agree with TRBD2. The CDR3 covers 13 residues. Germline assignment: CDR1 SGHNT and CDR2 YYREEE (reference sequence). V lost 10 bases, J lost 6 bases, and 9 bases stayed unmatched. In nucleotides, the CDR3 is TGTGCCGCCCGGGGGGTCAGCGCCGGGGAGCTGTTTTTT. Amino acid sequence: CAARGVSAGELFF. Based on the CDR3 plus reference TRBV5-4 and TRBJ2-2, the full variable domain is ETGVTQSPTHLIKTRGQQVTLRCSSQSGHNTVSWYQQALGQGPQFIFQYYREEENGRGNFPPRFSGLQFPNYSSELNVNALELDDSALYLCAARGVSAGELFFGEGSRLTVL.

DNA of the CDR3: TGTGCCAGCAGCTTAGACGGGGAGTATGGCTACACCTTC. This gives the protein CASSLDGEYGYTF. This chain links TRBV13 with TRBJ1-2; no reliable D call. V was shortened by 1 base and J by 5 bases, with 8 bases between the two germline ends. Germline V lookup: CDR1 PRHDT, CDR2 FYEKMQ (reference sequence). The CDR3 totals 13 residues.

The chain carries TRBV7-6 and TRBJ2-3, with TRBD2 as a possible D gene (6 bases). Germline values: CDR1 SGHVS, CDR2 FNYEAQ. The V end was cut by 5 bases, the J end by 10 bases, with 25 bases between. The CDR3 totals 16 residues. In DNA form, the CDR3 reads TGTGCCAGCAGCCCCCAGAGGGCGGGATCAATTCTTCCGCAGTATTTT. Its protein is CASSPQRAGSILPQYF. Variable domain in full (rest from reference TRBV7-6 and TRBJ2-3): GAGVSQSPRYKVTKRGQDVALRCDPISGHVSLYWYRQALGQGPEFLTYFNYEAQQDKSGLPNDRFSAERPEGSISTLTIQRTEQRDSAMYRCASSPQRAGSILPQYFGPGTRLTVL.

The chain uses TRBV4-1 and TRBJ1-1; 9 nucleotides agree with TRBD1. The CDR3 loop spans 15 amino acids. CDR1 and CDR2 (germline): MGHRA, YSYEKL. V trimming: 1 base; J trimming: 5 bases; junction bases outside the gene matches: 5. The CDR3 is CASSQAQGARTEAFF. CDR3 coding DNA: TGCGCCAGCAGCCAAGCACAGGGGGCTCGAACTGAAGCTTTCTTT.

The CDR3 loop reads CSVPAGETQYF. The DNA for the CDR3 is TGCAGTGTCCCCGCGGGAGAGACCCAGTACTTC. V gene TRBV20-1 combines with J gene TRBJ2-5; D may be TRBD2 (5 bases). The germline CDR1 and CDR2 sequences are DFQATT and SNEGSKA (reference sequence). V was cut by 7 bases and J by 4 bases, with 10 bases left in between. CDR3 size: 11 residues.

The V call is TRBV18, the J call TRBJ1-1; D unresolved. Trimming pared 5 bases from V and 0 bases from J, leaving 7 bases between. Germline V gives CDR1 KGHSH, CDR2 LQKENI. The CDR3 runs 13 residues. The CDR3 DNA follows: TGTGCCAGCTCAGATGAGATGAACACTGAAGCTTTCTTT. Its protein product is CASSDEMNTEAFF.

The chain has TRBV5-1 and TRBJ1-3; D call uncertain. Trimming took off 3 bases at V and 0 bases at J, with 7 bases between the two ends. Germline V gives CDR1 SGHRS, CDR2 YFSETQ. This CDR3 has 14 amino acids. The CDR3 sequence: CASSSGGSGNTIYF. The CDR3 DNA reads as TGCGCCAGCAGCTCTGGAGGCTCTGGAAACACCATATATTTT.

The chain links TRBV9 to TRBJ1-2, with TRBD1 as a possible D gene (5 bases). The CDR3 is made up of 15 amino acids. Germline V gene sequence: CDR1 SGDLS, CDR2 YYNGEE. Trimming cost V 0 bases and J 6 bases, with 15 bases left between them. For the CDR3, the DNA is TGTGCCAGCAGCGTAGACCCCGGACACGACGATGGCTACACCTTC. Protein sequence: CASSVDPGHDDGYTF.

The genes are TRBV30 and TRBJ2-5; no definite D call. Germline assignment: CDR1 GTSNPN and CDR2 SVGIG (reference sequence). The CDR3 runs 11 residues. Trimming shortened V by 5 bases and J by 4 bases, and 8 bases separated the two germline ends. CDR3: CAWRLGETQYF. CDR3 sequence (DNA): TGTGCCTGGCGGCTAGGAGAGACCCAGTACTTC. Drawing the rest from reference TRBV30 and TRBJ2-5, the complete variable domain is SQTIHQWPATLVQPVGSPLSLECTVEGTSNPNLYWYRQAAGRGLQLLFYSVGIGQISSEVPQNLSASRPQDRQFILSSKKLLLSDSGFYLCAWRLGETQYFGPGTRLLVL.

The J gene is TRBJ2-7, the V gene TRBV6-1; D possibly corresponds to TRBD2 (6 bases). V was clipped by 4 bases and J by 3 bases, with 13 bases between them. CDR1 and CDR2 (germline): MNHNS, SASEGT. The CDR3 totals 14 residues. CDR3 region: CASSVVVGGYEQYF. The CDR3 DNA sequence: TGTGCCAGCAGTGTGGTCGTCGGGGGCTACGAGCAGTACTTC.

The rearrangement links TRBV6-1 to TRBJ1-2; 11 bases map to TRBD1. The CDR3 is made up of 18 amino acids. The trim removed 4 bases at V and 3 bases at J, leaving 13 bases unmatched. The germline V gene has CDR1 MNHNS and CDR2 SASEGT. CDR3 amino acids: CASSGDSGTGGAHYGYTF. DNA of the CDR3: TGTGCCAGCAGTGGGGACTCCGGGACAGGGGGGGCCCACTATGGCTACACCTTC.

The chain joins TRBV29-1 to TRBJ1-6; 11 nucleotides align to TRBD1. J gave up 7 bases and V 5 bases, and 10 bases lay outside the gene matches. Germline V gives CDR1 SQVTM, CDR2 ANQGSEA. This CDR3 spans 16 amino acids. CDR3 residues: CSVTTTGTGGNSPLHF. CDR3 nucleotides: TGCAGCGTTACCACGACCGGGACAGGGGGGAATTCACCCCTCCACTTT.

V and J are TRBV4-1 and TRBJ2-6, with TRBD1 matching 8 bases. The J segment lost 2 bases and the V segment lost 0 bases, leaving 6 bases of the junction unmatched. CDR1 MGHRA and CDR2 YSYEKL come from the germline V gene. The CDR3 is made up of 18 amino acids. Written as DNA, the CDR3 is TGCGCCAGCAGCCAAGATGGGCAGGGGGCGGCTGGGGCCAACGTCCTGACTTTC. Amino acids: CASSQDGQGAAGANVLTF.

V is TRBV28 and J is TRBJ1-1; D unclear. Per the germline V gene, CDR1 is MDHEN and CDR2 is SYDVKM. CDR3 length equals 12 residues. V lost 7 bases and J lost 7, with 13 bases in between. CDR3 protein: CASTGRPFEAFF. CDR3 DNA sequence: TGTGCCAGCACCGGGAGACCTTTTGAAGCTTTCTTT.

The CDR3 DNA reads as TGTGCCAGCTCAGACGGGGGAAACTATGGCTACACCTTC. Its protein is CASSDGGNYGYTF. The chain recombines TRBV18 with TRBJ1-2; D may be TRBD1 (5 bases). This CDR3 contains 13 residues. Trimming cost V 5 bases and J 2 bases, with 9 bases left between them. The V gene's germline CDR1 is KGHSH and CDR2 LQKENI.

CDR3 amino acids: CASSPAAGQGLVNQPQHF. Here the CDR3 DNA reads TGTGCCAGCTCACCGGCCGCGGGACAGGGGTTAGTCAATCAGCCCCAGCATTTT. This chain links TRBV18 with TRBJ1-5; TRBD1 matches 10 bases. This CDR3 has 18 amino acids. V lost 3 bases, J lost 3 bases, and 11 bases stayed unmatched. Looked up from germline, CDR1 is KGHSH and CDR2 is LQKENI.

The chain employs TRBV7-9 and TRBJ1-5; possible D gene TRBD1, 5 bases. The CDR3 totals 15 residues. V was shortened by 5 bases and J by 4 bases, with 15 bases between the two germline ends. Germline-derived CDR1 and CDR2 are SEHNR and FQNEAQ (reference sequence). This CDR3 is CASSATGPGNQPQHF. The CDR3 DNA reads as TGTGCCAGCAGCGCAACAGGACCCGGGAATCAGCCCCAGCATTTT.

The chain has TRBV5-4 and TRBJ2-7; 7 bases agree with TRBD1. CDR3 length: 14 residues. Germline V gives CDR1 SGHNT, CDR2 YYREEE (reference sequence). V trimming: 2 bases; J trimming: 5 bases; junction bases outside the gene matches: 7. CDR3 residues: CASSFSRTGHEQYF. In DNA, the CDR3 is TGTGCCAGCAGCTTCTCACGGACAGGCCACGAGCAGTACTTC.

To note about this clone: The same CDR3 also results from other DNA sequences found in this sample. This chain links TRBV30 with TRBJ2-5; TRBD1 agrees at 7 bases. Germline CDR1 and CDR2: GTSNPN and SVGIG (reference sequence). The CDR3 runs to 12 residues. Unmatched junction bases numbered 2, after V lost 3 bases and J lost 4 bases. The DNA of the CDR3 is TGTGCCTGGAGCCCAGGGGGAGAGACCCAGTACTTC. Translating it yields CAWSPGGETQYF.